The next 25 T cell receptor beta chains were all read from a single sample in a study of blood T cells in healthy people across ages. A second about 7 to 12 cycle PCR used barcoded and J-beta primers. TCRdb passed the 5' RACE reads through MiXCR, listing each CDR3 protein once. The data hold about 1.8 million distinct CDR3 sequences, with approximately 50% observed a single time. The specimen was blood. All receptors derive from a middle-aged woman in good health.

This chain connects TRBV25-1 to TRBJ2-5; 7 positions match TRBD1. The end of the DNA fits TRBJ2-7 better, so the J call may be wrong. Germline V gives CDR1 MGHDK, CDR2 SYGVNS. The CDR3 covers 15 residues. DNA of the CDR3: TGTGCCAGCAGTGAGGCCGGGACAGTAGGCTACGAGCAGTACTTC. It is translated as CASSEAGTVGYEQYF.

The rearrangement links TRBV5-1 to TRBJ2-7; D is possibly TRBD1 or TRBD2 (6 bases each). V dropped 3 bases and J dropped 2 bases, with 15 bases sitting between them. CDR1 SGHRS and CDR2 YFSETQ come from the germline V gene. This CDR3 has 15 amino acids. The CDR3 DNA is TGCGCCAGCAGCTCCGCTCAGGGGACTCCCTACGAGCAGTACTTC. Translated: CASSSAQGTPYEQYF.

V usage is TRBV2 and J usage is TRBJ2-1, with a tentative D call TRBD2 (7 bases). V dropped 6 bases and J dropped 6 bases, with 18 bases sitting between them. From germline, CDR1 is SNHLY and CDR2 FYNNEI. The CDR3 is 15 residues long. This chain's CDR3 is CASRSGGGTGNEQFF. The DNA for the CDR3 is TGTGCCAGCAGATCGGGGGGCGGGACCGGCAATGAGCAGTTCTTC.

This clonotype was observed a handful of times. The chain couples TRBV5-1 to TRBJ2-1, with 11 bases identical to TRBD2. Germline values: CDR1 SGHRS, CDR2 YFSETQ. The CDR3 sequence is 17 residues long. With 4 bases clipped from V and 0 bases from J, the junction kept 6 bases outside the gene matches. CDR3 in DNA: TGCGCCAGCAGCCTAGCGGGGGGACCGAGCTCCTACAATGAGCAGTTCTTC. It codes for CASSLAGGPSSYNEQFF.

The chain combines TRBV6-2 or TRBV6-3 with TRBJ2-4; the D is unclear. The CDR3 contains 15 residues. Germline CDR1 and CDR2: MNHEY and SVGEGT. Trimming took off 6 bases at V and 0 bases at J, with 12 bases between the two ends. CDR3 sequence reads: CASSPQAIAKNIQYF. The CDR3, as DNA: TGTGCCAGCAGCCCTCAGGCGATAGCCAAAAACATTCAGTACTTC.

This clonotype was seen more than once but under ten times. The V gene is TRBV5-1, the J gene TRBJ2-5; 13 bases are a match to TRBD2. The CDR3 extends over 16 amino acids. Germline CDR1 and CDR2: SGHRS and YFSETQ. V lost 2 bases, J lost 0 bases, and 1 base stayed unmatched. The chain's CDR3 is CASSFGLAGDQETQYF. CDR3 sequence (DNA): TGCGCCAGCAGCTTCGGACTAGCGGGGGACCAAGAGACCCAGTACTTC. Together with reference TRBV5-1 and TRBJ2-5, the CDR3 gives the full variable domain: KAGVTQTPRYLIKTRGQQVTLSCSPISGHRSVSWYQQTPGQGLQFLFEYFSETQRNKGNFPGRFSGRQFSNSRSEMNVSTLELGDSALYLCASSFGLAGDQETQYFGPGTRLLVL.

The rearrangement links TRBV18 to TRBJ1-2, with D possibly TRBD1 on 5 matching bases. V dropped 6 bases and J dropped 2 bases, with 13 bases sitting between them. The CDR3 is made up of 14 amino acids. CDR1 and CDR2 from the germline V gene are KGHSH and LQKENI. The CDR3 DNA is TGTGCCAGCTCCCACCGGGACGGCAACTATGGCTACACCTTC. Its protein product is CASSHRDGNYGYTF.

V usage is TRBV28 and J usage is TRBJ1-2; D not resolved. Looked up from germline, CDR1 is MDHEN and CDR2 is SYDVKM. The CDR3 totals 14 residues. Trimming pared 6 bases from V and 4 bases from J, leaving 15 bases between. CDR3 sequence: CASSPPSTFYGYTF. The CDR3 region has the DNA TGTGCCAGCAGCCCCCCTTCGACATTCTATGGCTACACCTTC.

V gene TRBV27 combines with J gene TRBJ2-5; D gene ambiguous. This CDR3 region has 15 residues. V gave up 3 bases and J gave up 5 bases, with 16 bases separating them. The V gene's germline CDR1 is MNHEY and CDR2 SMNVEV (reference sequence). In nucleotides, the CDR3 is TGTGCCAGCAGTTTTAAACCGCCGTACCGGGAGACCCAGTACTTC. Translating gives CASSFKPPYRETQYF.

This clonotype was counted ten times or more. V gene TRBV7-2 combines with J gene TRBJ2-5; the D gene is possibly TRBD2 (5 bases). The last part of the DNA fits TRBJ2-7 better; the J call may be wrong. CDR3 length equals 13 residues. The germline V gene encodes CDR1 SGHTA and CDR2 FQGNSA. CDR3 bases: TGTGCCAGCAGCTTAGCCTTGGGGAGCGAGCAGTACTTC. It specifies CASSLALGSEQYF.

The CDR3 DNA sequence: TGCAGTGCTTCGGGGGCAGGCATAGCCAAAAACATTCAGTACTTC. Translating gives CSASGAGIAKNIQYF. The rearrangement links TRBV20-1 to TRBJ2-4; D may match TRBD1 or TRBD2 (6 bases each). The germline CDR1 and CDR2 sequences are DFQATT and SNEGSKA (reference sequence). V shed 5 bases and J shed 0 bases, with 14 bases lying between them. The CDR3 contains 15 residues.

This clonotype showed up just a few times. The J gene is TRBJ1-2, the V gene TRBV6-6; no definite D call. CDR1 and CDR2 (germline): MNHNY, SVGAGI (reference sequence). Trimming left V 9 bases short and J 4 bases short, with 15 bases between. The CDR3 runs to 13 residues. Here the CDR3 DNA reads TGTGCCAGTGAAGCGGGAGTGTCCTATGGCTACACCTTC. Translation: CASEAGVSYGYTF.

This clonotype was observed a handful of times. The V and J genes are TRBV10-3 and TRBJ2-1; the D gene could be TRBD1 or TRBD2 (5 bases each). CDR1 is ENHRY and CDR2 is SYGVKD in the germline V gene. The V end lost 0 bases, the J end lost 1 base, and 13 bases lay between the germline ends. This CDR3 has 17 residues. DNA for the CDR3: TGTGCCATCAGTGAGTCGGGGGACGGGGTATCCTACAATGAGCAGTTCTTC. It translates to CAISESGDGVSYNEQFF.

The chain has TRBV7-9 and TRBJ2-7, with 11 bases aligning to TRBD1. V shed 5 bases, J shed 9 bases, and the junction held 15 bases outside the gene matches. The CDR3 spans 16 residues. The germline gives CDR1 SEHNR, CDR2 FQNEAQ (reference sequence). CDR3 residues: CASSPPGQGAFDGQYF. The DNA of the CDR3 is TGTGCCAGCAGCCCGCCCGGACAGGGGGCTTTCGACGGGCAGTACTTC.

The CDR3 loop is CASSENGLHAPQHF. The CDR3 DNA is TGTGCCAGCAGCGAAAATGGACTGCATGCACCCCAGCATTTT. The chain recombines TRBV9 with TRBJ1-5; D not certain. Trimming cost V 3 bases and J 10 bases, with 17 bases left between them. CDR1 SGDLS and CDR2 YYNGEE come from the germline V gene. The CDR3 runs 14 residues.

The CDR3 protein is CATSEQGADTDTQYF. In DNA, the CDR3 is TGTGCCACTTCAGAACAGGGGGCTGACACAGATACGCAGTATTTT. The chain employs TRBV28 and TRBJ2-3; 9 bases line up with TRBD1. This CDR3 region has 15 residues. The J segment lost 2 bases and the V segment lost 10 bases, leaving 10 bases of the junction unmatched. Germline values: CDR1 MDHEN, CDR2 SYDVKM.

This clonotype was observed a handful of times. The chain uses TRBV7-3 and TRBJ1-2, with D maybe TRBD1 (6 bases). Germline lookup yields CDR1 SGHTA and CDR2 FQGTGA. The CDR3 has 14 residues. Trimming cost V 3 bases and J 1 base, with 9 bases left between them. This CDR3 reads CASSFTGINYGYTF. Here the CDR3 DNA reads TGTGCCAGCAGCTTTACAGGGATTAACTATGGCTACACCTTC.

CDR3 sequence reads: CASCLLGQSSGANVLTF. The DNA of the CDR3 is TGTGCCAGCTGCTTACTGGGACAGTCCTCTGGGGCCAACGTCCTGACTTTC. The gene calls are TRBV6-2 or TRBV6-3 and TRBJ2-6; 7 positions agree with TRBD1. From germline, CDR1 is MNHEY and CDR2 SVGEGT. The trim removed 8 bases at V and 0 bases at J, leaving 10 bases unmatched. The CDR3 contains 17 residues.

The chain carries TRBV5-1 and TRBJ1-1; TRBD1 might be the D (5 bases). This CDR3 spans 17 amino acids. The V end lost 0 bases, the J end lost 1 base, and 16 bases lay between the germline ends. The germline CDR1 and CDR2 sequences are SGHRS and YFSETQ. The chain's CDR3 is CASSLAFRGAKNTEAFF. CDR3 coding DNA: TGCGCCAGCAGCTTGGCCTTTCGAGGGGCGAAGAACACTGAAGCTTTCTTT.

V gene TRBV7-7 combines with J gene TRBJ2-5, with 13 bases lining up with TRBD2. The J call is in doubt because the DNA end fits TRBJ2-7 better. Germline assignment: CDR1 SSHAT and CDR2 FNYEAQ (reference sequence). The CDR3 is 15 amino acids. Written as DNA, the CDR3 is TGTGCCAGCAGCTACGGACTAGCGGGGGTAGGCGAGCAGTACTTC. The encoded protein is CASSYGLAGVGEQYF.

The DNA for the CDR3 is TGCGCCAGCAGCCCGGAGCTTGTCGGCTCCTACAATGAGCAGTACTTC. It translates to CASSPELVGSYNEQYF. The chain joins TRBV4-3 to TRBJ2-7, with D uncertain. V dropped 4 bases and J dropped 7 bases, with 23 bases sitting between them. The CDR3 consists of 16 residues. Per the germline V gene, CDR1 is LGHNA and CDR2 is YSLEER.

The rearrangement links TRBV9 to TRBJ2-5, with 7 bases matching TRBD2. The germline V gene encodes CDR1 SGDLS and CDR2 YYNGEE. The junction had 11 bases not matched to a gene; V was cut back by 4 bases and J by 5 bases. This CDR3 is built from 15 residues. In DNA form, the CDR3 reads TGTGCCAGCAGCCCCCGGGCTAGCGGTTGGGAGACCCAGTACTTC. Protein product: CASSPRASGWETQYF.

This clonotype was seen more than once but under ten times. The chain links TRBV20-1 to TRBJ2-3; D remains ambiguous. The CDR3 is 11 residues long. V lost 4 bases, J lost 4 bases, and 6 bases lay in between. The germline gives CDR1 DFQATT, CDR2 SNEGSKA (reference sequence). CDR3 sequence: CSATVPDTQYF. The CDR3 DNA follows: TGCAGTGCTACCGTCCCAGATACGCAGTATTTT.

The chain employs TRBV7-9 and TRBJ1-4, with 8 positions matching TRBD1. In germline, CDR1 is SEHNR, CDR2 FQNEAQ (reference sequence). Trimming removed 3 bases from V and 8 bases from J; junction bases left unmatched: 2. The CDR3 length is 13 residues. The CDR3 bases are TGTGCCAGCAGCTTGACAGGGGCCGAAAAACTGTTTTTT. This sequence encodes CASSLTGAEKLFF.

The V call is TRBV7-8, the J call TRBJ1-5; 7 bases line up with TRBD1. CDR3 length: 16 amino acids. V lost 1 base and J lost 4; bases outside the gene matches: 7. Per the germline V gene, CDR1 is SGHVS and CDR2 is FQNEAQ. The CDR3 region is CASSLVGTEQNQPQHF. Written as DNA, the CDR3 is TGTGCCAGCAGCTTAGTGGGGACAGAGCAAAATCAGCCCCAGCATTTT. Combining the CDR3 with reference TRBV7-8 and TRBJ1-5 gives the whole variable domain GAGVSQSPRYKVAKRGQDVALRCDPISGHVSLFWYQQALGQGPEFLTYFQNEAQLDKSGLPSDRFFAERPEGSVSTLKIQRTQQEDSAVYLCASSLVGTEQNQPQHFGDGTRLSIL.